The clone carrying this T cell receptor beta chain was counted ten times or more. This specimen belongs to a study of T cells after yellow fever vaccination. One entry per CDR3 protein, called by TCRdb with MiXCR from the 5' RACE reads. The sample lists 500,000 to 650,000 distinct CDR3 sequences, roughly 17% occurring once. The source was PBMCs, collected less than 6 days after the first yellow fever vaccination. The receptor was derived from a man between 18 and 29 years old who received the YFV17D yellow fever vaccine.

The CDR3 protein is CAAGSTGELFF. Here the CDR3 DNA reads TGCGCCGCGGGGTCCACCGGGGAGCTGTTTTTT. V is TRBV4-3 and J is TRBJ2-2; D possibly corresponds to TRBD2 (6 bases). The CDR3 extends over 11 amino acids. CDR1 and CDR2 (germline): LGHNA, YSLEER. V was trimmed by 11 bases and J by 4 bases, leaving 8 bases between them.